Presented here are 21 T cell receptor beta chains from one specimen sequenced in a study of glioma-infiltrating T cells after dendritic cell vaccination. The time point denotes: after dendritic cell vaccination, including at tumor progression/relapse. Data came from immunoSEQ multiplex PCR; TCRdb stores just in-frame clones and leaves some out. This sample has tens of thousands of clones; approximately 83% occur once, and the top ten carry 15% to 18%. The sequenced sample was blood, obtained after dendritic cell vaccination. The receptors were gathered from a human donor with glioblastoma.

The chain joins TRBV30 to TRBJ1-1; maybe TRBD1 (5 bases). CDR1 and CDR2 from the germline V gene are GTSNPN and SVGIG (reference sequence). The CDR3 totals 14 residues. V was pared by 5 bases and J by 2 bases, with 15 bases between. The CDR3 DNA reads as TGTGCCTGGGAGCGGGGGATATTAAACACTGAAGCTTTCTTT. This sequence encodes CAWERGILNTEAFF.

The rearrangement links TRBV27 to TRBJ1-2; 9 nucleotides align to TRBD1. The V segment lost 5 bases and the J segment 4 bases; nucleotides outside the gene matches: 5. Germline V CDR1 and CDR2: MNHEY, SMNVEV (reference sequence). CDR3 length: 14 residues. The CDR3 sequence is CASSPQGQGYGYTF. Here the CDR3 DNA reads TGTGCCAGCAGTCCCCAGGGACAGGGCTATGGCTACACCTTC.

V and J are TRBV7-2 and TRBJ1-3; D is unclear. V gave up 1 base and J gave up 0 bases, with 10 bases separating them. Looked up from germline, CDR1 is SGHTA and CDR2 is FQGNSA. CDR3 length equals 16 residues. Here the CDR3 reads CASSLGSLNSGNTIYF. DNA for the CDR3: TGTGCCAGCAGCTTAGGGTCGCTAAACTCTGGAAACACCATATATTTT.

This clone was seen just once. V gene TRBV30 combines with J gene TRBJ1-2, with a possible D match to TRBD1 (5 bases). Trimming took 0 bases from V and 8 from J, leaving 16 bases between them. The length of the CDR3 is 14 residues. CDR1 and CDR2 (germline): GTSNPN, SVGIG (reference sequence). The CDR3 nucleotides read TGTGCCTGGAGTGTACGACAGACGCCAGCCGGCTACACCTTC. Its protein is CAWSVRQTPAGYTF.

CDR3 sequence (DNA): TGTGCCAGCAAACTAGACAACAATTCACCCCTCCACTTT. This sequence encodes CASKLDNNSPLHF. This sequence joins TRBV5-4 and TRBJ1-6; no clear D gene. V gave up 6 bases and J gave up 7 bases, with 11 bases separating them. The germline gives CDR1 SGHNT, CDR2 YYREEE (reference sequence). The length of the CDR3 is 13 residues. Supplemented by reference TRBV5-4 and TRBJ1-6, the full variable domain reads ETGVTQSPTHLIKTRGQQVTLRCSSQSGHNTVSWYQQALGQGPQFIFQYYREEENGRGNFPPRFSGLQFPNYSSELNVNALELDDSALYLCASKLDNNSPLHFGNGTRLTVT.

The chain joins TRBV7-8 to TRBJ1-2; D might be TRBD1 (6 bases). V lost 5 bases, J lost 0 bases, and 19 bases lay in between. Looked up from germline, CDR1 is SGHVS and CDR2 is FQNEAQ. The CDR3 runs to 17 residues. The DNA for the CDR3 is TGTGCCAGCAGCGCGAGGAGGATCGGGACAACTAACTATGGCTACACCTTC. Protein sequence: CASSARRIGTTNYGYTF.

This clone was seen more than once but under ten times. The chain uses TRBV5-8 and TRBJ1-3; unclear D gene. V was shortened by 2 bases and J by 0 bases, with 9 bases between the two germline ends. The germline gives CDR1 SGHTS, CDR2 YDEGEE. The length of the CDR3 is 15 residues. In nucleotides, the CDR3 is TGTGCCAGCAGCTTTGGCACCTTCTCTGGAAACACCATATATTTT. Amino acids: CASSFGTFSGNTIYF.

The CDR3 protein is CASSLSQGGGDTQYF. CDR3 nucleotide sequence: TGTGCCAGCAGTTTGTCCCAGGGTGGGGGGGATACGCAGTATTTT. The chain uses TRBV27 and TRBJ2-3; D perhaps matches TRBD2 (6 bases). The germline V gene has CDR1 MNHEY and CDR2 SMNVEV (reference sequence). V gave up 3 bases and J gave up 6 bases, with 16 bases separating them. The CDR3 runs to 15 residues.

The chain uses TRBV9 and TRBJ2-3; 13 nucleotides line up with TRBD2. The germline CDR1 and CDR2 sequences are SGDLS and YYNGEE. After removal of 0 bases from V and 0 bases from J, the junction contained 4 bases not matched to a gene. The CDR3 is made up of 18 amino acids. CDR3 DNA: TGTGCCAGCAGCGTAGAGCGGGGACTAGCGGGGAGCACAGATACGCAGTATTTT. Amino acids: CASSVERGLAGSTDTQYF.

The chain links TRBV5-5 to TRBJ1-5; TRBD1 aligns across 10 bases. Per germline, CDR1 SGHKS and CDR2 YYEKEE (reference sequence). Losses at the gene ends were 4 bases for V and 4 bases for J; bases not matched to a gene: 5. The CDR3 consists of 15 residues. The CDR3 DNA sequence: TGTGCCAGCAGCCTCGGGGGACAGGGGAATCAGCCCCAGCATTTT. Residues: CASSLGGQGNQPQHF.

The chain has TRBV28 and TRBJ1-2, with a possible D match to TRBD1 (6 bases). Germline V gene lookup returns CDR1 MDHEN and CDR2 SYDVKM. The V and J ends lost 4 bases and 4 bases respectively, with 13 bases between them. The CDR3 length is 14 residues. In nucleotides, the CDR3 is TGTGCCAGCAGTTCAGGGGCGATGTTCTATGGCTACACCTTC. Its translation: CASSSGAMFYGYTF.

V gene TRBV6-1 combines with J gene TRBJ1-4; tentatively, D is TRBD1 (5 bases). CDR3 length: 16 residues. Per the germline V gene, CDR1 is MNHNS and CDR2 is SASEGT. The V gene lost 3 bases and the J gene lost 5 bases, with 16 bases spanning the gap. The CDR3 DNA follows: TGTGCCAGCAGTGATTTATCCAGGGTCTTGAATGAAAAACTGTTTTTT. Protein: CASSDLSRVLNEKLFF.

The gene calls are TRBV18 and TRBJ2-7; 7 positions match TRBD2. Germline V gene lookup returns CDR1 KGHSH and CDR2 LQKENI. The CDR3 spans 14 residues. V was pared by 4 bases and J by 0 bases, with 3 bases of the junction left unmatched. The CDR3, as DNA: TGTGCCAGCTCACTAGCGGGCTCCTCCTACGAGCAGTACTTC. Encoded protein: CASSLAGSSYEQYF.

The chain is built from TRBV12-5 and TRBJ2-2; possible D gene TRBD1, 6 bases. CDR3 length equals 13 residues. V lost 6 bases, J lost 6 bases, and 11 bases lay in between. Germline CDR1 reads LGHNT; CDR2 reads FRNRAP. This chain's CDR3 is CASGQGQPGELFF. The CDR3 DNA is TGTGCTAGTGGGCAGGGACAACCCGGGGAGCTGTTTTTT.

The chain has TRBV5-3 and TRBJ2-6; a weak D match, TRBD1 (5 bases). TRBV5-3 is annotated as an ORF whose role is uncertain. The CDR3 has 15 residues. With 0 bases removed from V and 12 bases from J, the gap between germline ends came to 16 bases. The CDR3 DNA reads TGTGCCAGAAGCTTGGCCAAACTAAGGGGTGGCGTCCTGACTTTC. Amino acids: CARSLAKLRGGVLTF.

This clone was seen a few times. V is TRBV19 and J is TRBJ2-3; TRBD2 might be the D (5 bases). There are 12 residues in the CDR3. Germline V gene lookup returns CDR1 LNHDA and CDR2 SQIVND (reference sequence). Trimming took off 6 bases at V and 5 bases at J, with 9 bases between the two ends. CDR3 in DNA: TGTGCCAGTAGGCTCAGCGGAGATACGCAGTATTTT. This sequence encodes CASRLSGDTQYF.

This chain connects TRBV19 to TRBJ2-7; D might be TRBD1 (6 bases). V lost 8 bases to trimming and J lost 3 bases, with 17 bases between them. Germline values: CDR1 LNHDA, CDR2 SQIVND (reference sequence). This CDR3 spans 14 amino acids. The CDR3: CASSTRDKDYEQYF. DNA for the CDR3: TGTGCCAGTTCAACCCGGGACAAGGACTACGAGCAGTACTTC.

The table lists this clone with a count of one. This chain connects TRBV9 to TRBJ2-7; D is perhaps TRBD2 (7 bases). V was shortened by 0 bases and J by 4 bases, with 14 bases between the two germline ends. Looked up from germline, CDR1 is SGDLS and CDR2 is YYNGEE. This CDR3 spans 15 amino acids. The CDR3 protein is CASSVAWGGPYEQYF. The CDR3 DNA reads TGTGCCAGCAGCGTAGCCTGGGGGGGCCCTTACGAGCAGTACTTC.

The sample holds a few counts of this clone. The gene calls are TRBV19 and TRBJ1-6; D gene uncertain. V was cut by 9 bases and J by 5 bases, with 17 bases left in between. This CDR3 region has 15 residues. Germline V gene data show CDR1 as LNHDA and CDR2 as SQIVND (reference sequence). In DNA form, the CDR3 reads TGTGCCAGCAACATTGGAGGGTATCATAATTCACCCCTCCACTTT. Protein sequence: CASNIGGYHNSPLHF.

This clone was recorded a few times. V gene TRBV30 combines with J gene TRBJ2-2, with D tentatively TRBD1 (5 bases). The V gene's germline CDR1 is GTSNPN and CDR2 SVGIG (reference sequence). V was shortened by 1 base and J by 5 bases, with 11 bases between the two germline ends. The CDR3 is 14 residues long. CDR3 DNA sequence: TGTGCCTGGAGTGCCCCAGGGTCAACCGGGGAGCTGTTTTTT. Its translation: CAWSAPGSTGELFF.

The genes are TRBV29-1 and TRBJ2-1; D perhaps matches TRBD1 (6 bases). V was cut by 3 bases and J by 4 bases, with 13 bases left in between. The CDR3 totals 14 residues. Germline CDR1 SQVTM, CDR2 ANQGSEA. This CDR3 reads CSVEGHTAYNEQFF. CDR3 nucleotide sequence: TGCAGCGTTGAGGGACACACCGCTTACAATGAGCAGTTCTTC.